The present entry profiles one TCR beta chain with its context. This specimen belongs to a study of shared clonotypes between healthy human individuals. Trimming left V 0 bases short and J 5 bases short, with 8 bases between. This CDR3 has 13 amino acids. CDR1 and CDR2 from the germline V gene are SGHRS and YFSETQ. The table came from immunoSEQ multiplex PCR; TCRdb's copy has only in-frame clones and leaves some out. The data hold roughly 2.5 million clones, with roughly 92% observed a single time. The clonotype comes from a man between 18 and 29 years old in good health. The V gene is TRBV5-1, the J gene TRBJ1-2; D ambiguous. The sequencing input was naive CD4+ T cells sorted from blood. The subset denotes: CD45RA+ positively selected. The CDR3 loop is CASSLAEAYGYTF. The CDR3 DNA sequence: TGCGCCAGCAGCTTGGCGGAGGCATATGGCTACACCTTC.